This T cell receptor (beta chain) was obtained from a study of T cells in Graves' hyperthyroidism and ophthalmopathy. Points from the study as a whole: Expanded thyroid clonotypes (above 0.001) were mostly also found in blood.

Amplified TCR beta CDR3 regions derived from RNA transcripts. Using the HTBI primer set, a first-round RT-PCR was run on the TCR CDR3. MiXCR, applied by TCRdb to the multiplex PCR reads, yields one record per CDR3 protein. The table lists some 620,000 distinct CDR3 sequences, about 17% of them singletons, with less than 4.5% in the top ten. Calling Graves' hyperthyroidism stable meant ophthalmopathy did not progress within 18 months. It was 10 ml of fresh peripheral blood that supplied the PBMCs. The CDR3 covers 13 residues. Germline loops: CDR1 LNHDA, CDR2 SQIVND (reference sequence). Trimming stripped 5 bases from V and 5 bases from J, with 11 bases between. As for this clonotype: Antigen specificity is unknown.

The receptor was isolated from a woman in her 30s with Graves' hyperthyroidism. The chain uses TRBV19 and TRBJ2-3; no clear D. The sample was blood. The CDR3 nucleotides are TGTGCCAGTAGTTCCATGACCCAAGATACGCAGTATTTT. It codes for CASSSMTQDTQYF. Supplemented by reference TRBV19 and TRBJ2-3, the full variable domain reads DGGITQSPKYLFRKEGQNVTLSCEQNLNHDAMYWYRQDPGQGLRLIYYSQIVNDFQKGDIAEGYSVSREKKESFPLTVTSAQKNPTAFYLCASSSMTQDTQYFGPGTRLTVL.